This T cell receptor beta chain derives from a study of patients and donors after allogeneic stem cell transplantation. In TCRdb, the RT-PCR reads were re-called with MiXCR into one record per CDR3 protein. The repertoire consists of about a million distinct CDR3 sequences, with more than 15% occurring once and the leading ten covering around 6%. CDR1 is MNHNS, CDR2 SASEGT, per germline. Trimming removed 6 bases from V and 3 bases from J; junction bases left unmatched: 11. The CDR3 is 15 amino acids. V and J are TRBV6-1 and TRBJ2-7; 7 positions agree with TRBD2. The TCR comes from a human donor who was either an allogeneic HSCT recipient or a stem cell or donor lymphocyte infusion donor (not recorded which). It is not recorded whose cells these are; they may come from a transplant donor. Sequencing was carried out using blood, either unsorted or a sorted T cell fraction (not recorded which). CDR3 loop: CASSPDPSGNYEQYF. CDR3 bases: TGTGCCAGCAGCCCCGATCCCAGCGGGAACTACGAGCAGTACTTC.